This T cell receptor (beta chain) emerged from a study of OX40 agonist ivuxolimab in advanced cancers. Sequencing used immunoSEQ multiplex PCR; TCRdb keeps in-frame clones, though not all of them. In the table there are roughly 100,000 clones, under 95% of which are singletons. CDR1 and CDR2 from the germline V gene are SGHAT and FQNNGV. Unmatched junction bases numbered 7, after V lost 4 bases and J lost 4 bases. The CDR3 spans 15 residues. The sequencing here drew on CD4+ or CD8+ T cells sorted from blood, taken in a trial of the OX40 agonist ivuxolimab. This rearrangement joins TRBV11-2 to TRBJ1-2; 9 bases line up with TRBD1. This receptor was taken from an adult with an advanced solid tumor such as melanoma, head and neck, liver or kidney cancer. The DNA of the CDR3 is TGTGCCAGCAGCTCCATCAGGGACAGGGCCTATGGCTACACCTTC. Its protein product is CASSSIRDRAYGYTF.